This T cell receptor beta chain appears in the sequencing data of a study of blood T cell repertoires in COVID-19. Study-wide background: Collection of acute and convalescent COVID-19 samples took place in the United States, Italy and Spain.

The CDR3 totals 19 residues. Germline V CDR1 and CDR2: SGHNT, YENEEA. Trimming removed 5 bases from V and 1 base from J; junction bases left unmatched: 8. Methods used by the authors: Amplification from reference gene primers served as the basis for estimated nucleated cell counts. TCRdb keeps only in-frame clones here, not all; method: immunoSEQ multiplex PCR. V, J and clone size reflect that table, while D and trimming were determined from the DNA. The data contain 150,000 to 200,000 clones, more than 75% of them singletons. Sequencing was carried out using PBMCs or T cells enriched from blood (not recorded which). The chain combines TRBV11-3 with TRBJ2-1; 16 bases agree with TRBD2. This TCR was sampled from a woman aged 50 to 65 with acute COVID-19. DNA for the CDR3: TGTGCCAGCAGCCTAGGGACTAGCGGGGGGGCCGGATCCTACAATGAGCAGTTCTTC. Protein: CASSLGTSGGAGSYNEQFF. The complete variable domain, with remaining parts taken from reference TRBV11-3 and TRBJ2-1, reads EAGVVQSPRYKIIEKKQPVAFWCNPISGHNTLYWYLQNLGQGPELLIRYENEEAVDDSQLPKDRFSAERLKGVDSTLKIQPAELGDSAVYLCASSLGTSGGAGSYNEQFFGPGTRLTVL.